This TCR beta chain came from a study of T-cell reconstitution after alpha-beta-depleted transplantation in children. Construction of the TCRbeta library involved unique molecular identifiers. Each CDR3 protein gets one entry after TCRdb re-called the PCR reads with MiXCR. The sample includes around 190,000 distinct CDR3 sequences, approximately 6.9% of them seen just once. The CDR3 loop spans 12 amino acids. CDR1 and CDR2 (germline): SGHRS, YFSETQ. Trimming took 1 base from V and 12 from J; bases not matched to a gene: 3. This clonotype appeared many times. The antigen remains unidentified. Whole-study findings and limits: Several hundred graft clones that had expanded were reportedly the source of alpha-beta T cells about two months after transplant.

Sequences were derived from PBMCs, sampled before TCRalphabeta/CD19-depleted stem cell transplant. The chain joins TRBV5-1 to TRBJ2-1; 8 nucleotides line up with TRBD2. This receptor was obtained from a boy aged 2 to 10 with acute lymphoblastic leukemia, due to receive a stem cell transplant. CDR3 residues: CASSLSSGPQFF. CDR3 in DNA: TGCGCCAGCAGCTTGTCTAGCGGGCCGCAGTTCTTC.